The clone carrying this T cell receptor (beta chain) was seen just once. Antigen unknown. The data were produced by immunoSEQ multiplex PCR, yet TCRdb's version contains in-frame clones alone and is incomplete. Counted here are some 110,000 clones, roughly four fifths occurring once; the ten biggest clones make up 3.3%. This sample was taken from a study of radiotherapy plus CTLA-4 blockade in lung cancer. Study findings and constraints: It was early blood T cell clone dynamics, with interferon-beta, that reportedly best predicted response.

Ipilimumab CTLA-4 blockade and focal radiation were given to patients with chemo-refractory metastatic non-small-cell lung cancer. The CDR3 sequence is 13 residues long. The germline V and J ends were trimmed by 4 bases and 6 bases, with 13 bases remaining between them. Germline CDR1 and CDR2: SGDLS and YYNGEE. This TCR came from a human donor with non-small cell lung cancer that progressed on radiotherapy plus ipilimumab. Some clones in this sample may be carry-over from other donors' samples. This specimen was peripheral blood, taken from a patient treated with radiotherapy plus ipilimumab. The chain employs TRBV9 and TRBJ1-2; no reliable D call. This CDR3 is CASSQGPIHGYTF. DNA for the CDR3: TGTGCCAGCAGCCAAGGACCGATCCATGGCTACACCTTC. Full variable domain (missing parts from reference TRBV9 and TRBJ1-2): DSGVTQTPKHLITATGQRVTLRCSPRSGDLSVYWYQQSLDQGLQFLIQYYNGEERAKGNILERFSAQQFPDLHSELNLSSLELGDSALYFCASSQGPIHGYTFGSGTRLTVV.